This T cell receptor gamma chain was obtained from a study of gamma delta lymphoproliferative disorders and STAT genes. TCRdb reanalyzed the multiplex PCR reads using CATT. This sample has thousands of gamma-chain clones, with around 7.8% found just once. V was clipped by 0 bases and J by 3 bases; unmatched bases: 5. From germline, CDR1 is VINAFY and CDR2 YDVSNSKD. CDR3 length equals 14 residues. Sequencing used genomic DNA taken from PBMCs of patients and controls. This clone appeared many times. This chain connects TRGV5 to TRGJ1 or TRGJ2. Assignment of the J gene here rests on matching the DNA to germline, because TCRdb gives none. This TCR came from a human donor in good health. The specimen sequenced was blood. As DNA, the CDR3 is TGTGCCACCTGGGACAGGCTCGGTTATTATAAGAAACTCTTT. It specifies CATWDRLGYYKKLF.